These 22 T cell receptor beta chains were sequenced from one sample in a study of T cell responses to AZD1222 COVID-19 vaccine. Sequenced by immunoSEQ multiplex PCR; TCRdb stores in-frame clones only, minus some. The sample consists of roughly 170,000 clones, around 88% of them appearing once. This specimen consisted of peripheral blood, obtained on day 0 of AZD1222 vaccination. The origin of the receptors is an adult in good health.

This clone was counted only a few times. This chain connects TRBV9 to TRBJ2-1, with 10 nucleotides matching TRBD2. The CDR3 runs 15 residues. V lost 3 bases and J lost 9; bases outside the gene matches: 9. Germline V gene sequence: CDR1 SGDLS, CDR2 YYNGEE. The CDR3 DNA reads TGTGCCAGCAGCGAGCGGACTAGCGGTACTCGTGAGCAGTTCTTC. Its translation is CASSERTSGTREQFF.

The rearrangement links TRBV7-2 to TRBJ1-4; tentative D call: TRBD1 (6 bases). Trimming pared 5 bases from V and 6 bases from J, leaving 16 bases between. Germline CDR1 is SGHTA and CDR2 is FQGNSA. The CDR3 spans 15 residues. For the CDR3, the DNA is TGTGCCAGCAGCGCAGTCGGGACATTAGATGAAAAACTGTTTTTT. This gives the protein CASSAVGTLDEKLFF.

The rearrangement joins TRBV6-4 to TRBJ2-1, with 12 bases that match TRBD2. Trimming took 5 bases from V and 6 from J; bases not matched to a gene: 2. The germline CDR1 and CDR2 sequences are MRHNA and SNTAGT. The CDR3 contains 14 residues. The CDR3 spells CASSSLAGGNEQFF. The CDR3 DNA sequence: TGTGCCAGCAGTTCACTAGCGGGGGGCAATGAGCAGTTCTTC.

In DNA form, the CDR3 reads TGTGCCAGCAGTTACCAGGCAACTAATGAAAAACTGTTTTTT. Translation: CASSYQATNEKLFF. The chain combines TRBV27 with TRBJ1-4; D gene ambiguous. V was shortened by 4 bases and J by 0 bases, with 6 bases between the two germline ends. The CDR3 is 14 residues long. CDR1 and CDR2 (germline): MNHEY, SMNVEV (reference sequence).

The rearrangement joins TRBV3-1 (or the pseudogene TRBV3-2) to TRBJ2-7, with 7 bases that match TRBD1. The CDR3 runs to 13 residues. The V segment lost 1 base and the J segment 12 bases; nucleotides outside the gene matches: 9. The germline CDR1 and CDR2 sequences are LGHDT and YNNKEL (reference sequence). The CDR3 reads CASSQGTRGQWYF. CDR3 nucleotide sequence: TGTGCCAGCAGCCAAGGGACCCGGGGACAGTGGTACTTC.

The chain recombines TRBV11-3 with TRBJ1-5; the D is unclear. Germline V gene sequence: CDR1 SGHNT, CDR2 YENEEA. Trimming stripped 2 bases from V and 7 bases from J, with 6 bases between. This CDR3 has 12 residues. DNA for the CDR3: TGTGCCAGCAGCTTACGGGCCCAGCCCCAGCATTTT. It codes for CASSLRAQPQHF. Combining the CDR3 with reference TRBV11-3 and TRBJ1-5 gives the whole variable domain EAGVVQSPRYKIIEKKQPVAFWCNPISGHNTLYWYLQNLGQGPELLIRYENEEAVDDSQLPKDRFSAERLKGVDSTLKIQPAELGDSAVYLCASSLRAQPQHFGDGTRLSIL.

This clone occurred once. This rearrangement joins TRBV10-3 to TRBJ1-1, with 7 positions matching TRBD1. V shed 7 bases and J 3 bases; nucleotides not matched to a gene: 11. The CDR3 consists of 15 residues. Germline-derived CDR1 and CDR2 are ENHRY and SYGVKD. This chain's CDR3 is CAITRYLDRDTEAFF. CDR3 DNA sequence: TGTGCCATCACAAGGTACCTAGACAGGGACACTGAAGCTTTCTTT.

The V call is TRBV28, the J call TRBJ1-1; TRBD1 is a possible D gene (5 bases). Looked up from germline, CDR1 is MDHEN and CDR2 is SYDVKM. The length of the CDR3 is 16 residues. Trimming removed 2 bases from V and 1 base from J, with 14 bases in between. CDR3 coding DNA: TGTGCCAGCAGTTTAGAGGAGGGCGGGGGGAACACTGAAGCTTTCTTT. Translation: CASSLEEGGGNTEAFF.

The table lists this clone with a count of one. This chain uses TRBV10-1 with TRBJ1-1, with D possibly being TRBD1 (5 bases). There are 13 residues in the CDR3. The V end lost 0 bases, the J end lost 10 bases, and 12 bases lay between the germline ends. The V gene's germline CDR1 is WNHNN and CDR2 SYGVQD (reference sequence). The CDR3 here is CASSESRVRGAFF. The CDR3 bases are TGCGCCAGCAGTGAGTCGAGGGTAAGGGGAGCTTTCTTT.

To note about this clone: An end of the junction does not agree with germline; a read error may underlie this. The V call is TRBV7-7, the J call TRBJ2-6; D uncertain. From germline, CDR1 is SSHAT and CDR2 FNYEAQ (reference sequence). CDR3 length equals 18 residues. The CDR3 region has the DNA TGTGCTAGCAGCTTAGTAGGCGGCCAGGCCTCTGGGGCCAACGTCCTGACTTTC. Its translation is CASSLVGGQASGANVLTF.

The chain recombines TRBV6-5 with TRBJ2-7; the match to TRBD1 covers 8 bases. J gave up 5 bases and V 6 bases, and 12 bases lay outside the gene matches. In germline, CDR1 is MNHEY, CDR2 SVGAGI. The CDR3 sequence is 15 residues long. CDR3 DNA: TGTGCCAGCAGCACGCCAACGCAGGGGGCCCACGAGCAGTACTTC. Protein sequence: CASSTPTQGAHEQYF.

In nucleotides, the CDR3 is TGTGCCCATAACCGGGGGGTCACAGATACGCAGTATTTT. This codes for CAHNRGVTDTQYF. The rearrangement links TRBV28 to TRBJ2-3, with 7 bases identical to TRBD2. The CDR3 runs to 13 residues. V gave up 11 bases and J gave up 2 bases; unmatched junction bases: 7. Germline loops: CDR1 MDHEN, CDR2 SYDVKM. The variable domain in full, completed from reference TRBV28 and TRBJ2-3, reads DVKVTQSSRYLVKRTGEKVFLECVQDMDHENMFWYRQDPGLGLRLIYFSYDVKMKEKGDIPEGYSVSREKKERFSLILESASTNQTSMYLCAHNRGVTDTQYFGPGTRLTVL.

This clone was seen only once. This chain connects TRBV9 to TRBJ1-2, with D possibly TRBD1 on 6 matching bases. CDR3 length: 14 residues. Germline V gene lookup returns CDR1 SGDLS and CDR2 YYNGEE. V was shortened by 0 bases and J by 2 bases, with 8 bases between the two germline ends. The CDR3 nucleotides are TGTGCCAGCAGCGTAGTTCAGGGGAACTATGGCTACACCTTC. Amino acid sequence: CASSVVQGNYGYTF.

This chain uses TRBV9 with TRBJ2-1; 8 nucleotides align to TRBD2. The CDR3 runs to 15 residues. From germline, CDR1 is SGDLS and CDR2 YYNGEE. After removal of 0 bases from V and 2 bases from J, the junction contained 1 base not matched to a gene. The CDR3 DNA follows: TGTGCCAGCAGCGTAGTCGGGGGGGCCTACAATGAGCAGTTCTTC. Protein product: CASSVVGGAYNEQFF.

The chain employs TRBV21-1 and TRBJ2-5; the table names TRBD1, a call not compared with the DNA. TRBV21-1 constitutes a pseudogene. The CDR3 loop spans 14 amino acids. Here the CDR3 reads CASSKLGREETQYF. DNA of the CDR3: TGTGCCAGCAGCAAACTAGGCAGGGAAGAGACCCAGTACTTC.

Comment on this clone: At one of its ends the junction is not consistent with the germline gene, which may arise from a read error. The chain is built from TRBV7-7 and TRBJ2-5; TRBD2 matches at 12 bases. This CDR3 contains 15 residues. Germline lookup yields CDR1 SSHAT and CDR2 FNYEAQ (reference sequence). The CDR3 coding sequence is TGTGCTAGCAGCCCACTAGCGGGAGGAATGGAGACCCAGTACTTC. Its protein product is CASSPLAGGMETQYF. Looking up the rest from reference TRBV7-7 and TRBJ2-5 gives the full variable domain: GAGVSQSPRYKVTKRGQDVTLRCDPISSHATLYWYQQALGQGPEFLTYFNYEAQPDKSGLPSDRFSAERPEGSISTLTIQRTEQRDSAMYRCASSPLAGGMETQYFGPGTRLLVL.

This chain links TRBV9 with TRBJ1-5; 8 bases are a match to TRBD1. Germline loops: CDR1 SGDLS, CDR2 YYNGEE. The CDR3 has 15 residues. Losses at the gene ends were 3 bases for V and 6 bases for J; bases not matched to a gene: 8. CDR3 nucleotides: TGTGCCAGCAGCGCTGGGGACAGGACGAGTCAGCCCCAGCATTTT. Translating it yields CASSAGDRTSQPQHF.

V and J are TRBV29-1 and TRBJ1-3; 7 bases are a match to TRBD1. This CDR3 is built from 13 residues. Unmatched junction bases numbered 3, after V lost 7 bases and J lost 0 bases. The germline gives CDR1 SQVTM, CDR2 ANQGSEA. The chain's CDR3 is CSGGQSSGNTIYF. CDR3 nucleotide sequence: TGCAGCGGGGGACAGAGCTCTGGAAACACCATATATTTT.

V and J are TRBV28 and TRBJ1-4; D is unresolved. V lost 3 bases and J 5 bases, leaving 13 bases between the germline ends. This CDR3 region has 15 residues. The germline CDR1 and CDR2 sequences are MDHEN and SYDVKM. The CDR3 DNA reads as TGTGCCAGCAGTTTTGCCGGCCAGAAGAATGAAAAACTGTTTTTT. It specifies CASSFAGQKNEKLFF.

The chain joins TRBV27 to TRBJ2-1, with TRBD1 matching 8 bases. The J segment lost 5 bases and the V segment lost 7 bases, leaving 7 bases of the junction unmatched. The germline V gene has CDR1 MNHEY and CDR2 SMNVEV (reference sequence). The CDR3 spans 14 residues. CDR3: CASTKDRAHNEQFF. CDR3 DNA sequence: TGTGCCAGCACCAAGGACAGGGCCCACAATGAGCAGTTCTTC.

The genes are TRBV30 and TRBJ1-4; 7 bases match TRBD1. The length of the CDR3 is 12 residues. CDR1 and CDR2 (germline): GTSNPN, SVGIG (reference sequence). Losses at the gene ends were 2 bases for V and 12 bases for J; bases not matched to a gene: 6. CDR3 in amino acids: CAWSPGQVELFF. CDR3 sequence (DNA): TGTGCCTGGAGTCCCGGACAGGTGGAACTGTTTTTT.

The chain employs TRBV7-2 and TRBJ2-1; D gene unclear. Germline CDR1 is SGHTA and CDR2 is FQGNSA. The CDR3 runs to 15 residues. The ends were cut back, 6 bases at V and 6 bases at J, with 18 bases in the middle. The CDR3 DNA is TGTGCCAGCAGAGCGCTGCAAACTGCCAGCAATGAGCAGTTCTTC. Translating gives CASRALQTASNEQFF.